This T cell receptor (beta chain) was obtained from a study of low-dose radiotherapy and immunotherapy resistance in tumors. As for the study in general: Fractions of 0.5 Gy went to Cohort 1 every 2 weeks, totaling 6.5 Gy. Participants in Cohort 2 were given 1 Gy per fraction every two weeks, for 13 Gy over 26 weeks. Patients received 300 mg of oral aspirin each day across four cycles, commencing on cycle 1 day 1.

This clonotype has at least ten counts. cDNA synthesis used a TRAV/TRBV-specific primer set for both chains. TCR amplification ran roughly 20 PCR cycles using constant-region and V-primer adapter primers. One entry per CDR3 protein results from TCRdb running MiXCR on the reads. The sample consists of tens of thousands of distinct CDR3 sequences, around a fifth of them appearing once. Indicated time point: after trial treatment. Treatment denoted: LDRT plus nivolumab, ipilimumab, low-dose cyclophosphamide and aspirin (RACIN trial). The presence of advanced solid tumors lacking tumor-infiltrating lymphocytes characterized eligible patients. Sample: PBMCs, taken after low-dose radiotherapy plus immunotherapy. The receptor comes from a female donor with ovarian cancer.

CDR3 in amino acids: CASEPGDTNSYNEQFF. In DNA form, the CDR3 reads TGCGCCAGTGAACCAGGGGACACCAATTCCTACAATGAGCAGTTCTTC. The chain recombines TRBV5-1 with TRBJ2-1, with D possibly matching TRBD1 (6 bases). Trimming stripped 8 bases from V and 1 base from J, with 19 bases between. Germline CDR1 SGHRS, CDR2 YFSETQ. The CDR3 sequence is 16 residues long.